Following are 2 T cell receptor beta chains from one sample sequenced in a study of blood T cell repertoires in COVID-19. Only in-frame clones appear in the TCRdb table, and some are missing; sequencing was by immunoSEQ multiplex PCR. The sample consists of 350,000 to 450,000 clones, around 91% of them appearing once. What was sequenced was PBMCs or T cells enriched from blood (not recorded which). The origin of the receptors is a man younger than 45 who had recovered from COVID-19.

The DNA of the CDR3 is TGCGCCAGCAGCTTGACCACAGGGTCTTGGGAGACCCAGTACTTC. Its protein is CASSLTTGSWETQYF. This chain uses TRBV5-1 with TRBJ2-5; weak D call: TRBD1 (6 bases). Germline CDR1 and CDR2: SGHRS and YFSETQ. CDR3 length: 15 residues. Trimming took 1 base from V and 5 from J, leaving 15 bases between them.

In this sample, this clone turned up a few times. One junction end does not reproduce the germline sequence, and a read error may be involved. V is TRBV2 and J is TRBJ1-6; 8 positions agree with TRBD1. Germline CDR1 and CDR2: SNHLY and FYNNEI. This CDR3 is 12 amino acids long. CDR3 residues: CASSEAWTGQAF. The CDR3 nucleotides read TGTGCCAGCAGTGAAGCGTGGACGGGACAGGCTTTT.